The sequence of this TCR beta chain was determined in a study of cytomegalovirus exposure and HLA in healthy donors. This clone was seen a single time. Primers: 60 Vbeta forward and 13 Jbeta reverse. Some clones are missing from TCRdb's copy, which holds only in-frame ones; the method was immunoSEQ multiplex PCR. This repertoire shows 130,000 to 150,000 clones, 75% to 80% found once; its top ten account for about 2.2%. V lost 1 base to trimming and J lost 0 bases; unmatched junction nucleotides: 6. The CDR3 contains 17 residues. Germline CDR1 and CDR2: SGHDT and YYEEEE. This chain uses TRBV5-6 with TRBJ1-1; TRBD1 agrees at 10 bases. The sequenced sample was PBMCs. This TCR was recovered from a woman under 30 in good health and CMV-seropositive. In nucleotides, the CDR3 is TGTGCCAGCAGCTTGTTGACAGGGGGCGCGATGAACACTGAAGCTTTCTTT. This gives the protein CASSLLTGGAMNTEAFF. The full variable domain, in which reference TRBV5-6 and TRBJ1-1 provide the parts outside the CDR3, is DAGVTQSPTHLIKTRGQQVTLRCSPKSGHDTVSWYQQALGQGPQFIFQYYEEEERQRGNFPDRFSGHQFPNYSSELNVNALLLGDSALYLCASSLLTGGAMNTEAFFGQGTRLTVV.